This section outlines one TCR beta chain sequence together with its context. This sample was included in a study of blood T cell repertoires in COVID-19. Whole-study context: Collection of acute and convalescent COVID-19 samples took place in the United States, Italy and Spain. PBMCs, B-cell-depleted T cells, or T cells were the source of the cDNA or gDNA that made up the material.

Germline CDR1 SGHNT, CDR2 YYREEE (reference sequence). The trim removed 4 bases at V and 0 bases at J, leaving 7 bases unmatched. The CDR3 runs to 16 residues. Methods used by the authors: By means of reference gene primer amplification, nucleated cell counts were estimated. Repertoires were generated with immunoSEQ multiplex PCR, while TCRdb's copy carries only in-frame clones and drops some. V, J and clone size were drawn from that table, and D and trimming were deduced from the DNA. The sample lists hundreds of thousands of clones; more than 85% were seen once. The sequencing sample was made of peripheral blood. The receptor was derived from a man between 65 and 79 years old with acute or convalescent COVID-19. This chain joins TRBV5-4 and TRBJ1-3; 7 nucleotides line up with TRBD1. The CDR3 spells CASSIRQGASGNTIYF. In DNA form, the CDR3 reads TGTGCCAGCAGCATCCGACAGGGTGCCTCTGGAAACACCATATATTTT.